A selection of T cell receptor beta chains follows, all from one sample in a study of T-cell reconstitution after alpha-beta-depleted transplantation in children. A single record per CDR3 protein comes from TCRdb applying MiXCR to the PCR reads. The sample lists about 340,000 distinct CDR3 sequences; about an eighth were seen once. The sequencing here drew on PBMCs, taken from the stem cell graft. Source of these receptors: a human donor who donated a stem cell graft to a child with Fanconi anemia. Each CDR3 is given without its conserved first and last residue. Expanded clones are given a class, and other clones once, few, many or no size at all.

clone_size,j_call,v_call,cdr3_aa
-,TRBJ2-7,TRBV7-2,ASSAETGPLYEQY
many,TRBJ2-1,TRBV12-3/TRBV12-4,ASSWTSRNEQF
few,TRBJ2-3,TRBV6-5,ASSSTGGGMGTDTQY
few,TRBJ1-1,TRBV30,ASQVDGDTEAF
-,TRBJ2-1,TRBV6-5,ASSSRLASYNEQF
-,TRBJ1-1,TRBV18,ASSRDTTGERAF
-,TRBJ2-4,TRBV5-6,ASSYGTAKNIQY
many,TRBJ2-3,TRBV29-1,SVWAGTDTQY
few,TRBJ2-7,TRBV15,ATSRPGQGIYEQY
-,TRBJ2-7,TRBV5-5,ASSFGGDEQY
few,TRBJ1-2,TRBV3-1,ASSQRAYGYT
-,TRBJ1-1,TRBV14,ASSQELTTEAF
-,TRBJ1-4,TRBV18,ASSPAEPNEKLF
many,TRBJ2-1,TRBV7-2,ASSLDRVRVNEQF
many,TRBJ1-1,TRBV7-2,ASSPGRGGRLSF
-,TRBJ1-4,TRBV3-1,ASSQDTGRINEKLF
many,TRBJ2-7,TRBV13,ASSLKGLQYEQY
many,TRBJ1-5,TRBV20-1,SASQGFNQPQH
-,TRBJ1-6,TRBV4-2,ASSQDMVGLNNSPLH
few,TRBJ1-2,TRBV14,ASSPDLNSYGYT
many,TRBJ1-1,TRBV4-3,ASSQVGTGGEAF
many,TRBJ2-7,TRBV20-1,SARDRASGRPYEQY
many,TRBJ2-6,TRBV20-1,SARANHRTGANVLT
once,TRBJ2-3,TRBV20-1,SARGGLAGAGTDTQY
many,TRBJ1-5,TRBV13,ASSAGLQPQH
few,TRBJ2-1,TRBV7-2,ASSRGISSSYNEQF
-,TRBJ2-7,TRBV5-6,ASSYASVSSYEQY
many,TRBJ2-3,TRBV20-1,SARDPLSGTDTQY
-,TRBJ2-1,TRBV6-2/TRBV6-3,ASRKGRTGTYNEQF
-,TRBJ2-2,TRBV4-3,ASSQDRRGKRAGELL
many,TRBJ1-2,TRBV5-1,ASRVSDYGYT
few,TRBJ1-1,TRBV7-9,ASSDYRGLNTEAF
-,TRBJ2-2,TRBV29-1,SVGQTFTGELF
-,TRBJ2-7,TRBV5-1,ASRALGGAYEQY
many,TRBJ1-1,TRBV12-3/TRBV12-4,ASSLTGQNTEAF
many,TRBJ2-7,TRBV7-9,ASSFLSGGLVEQY